This TCR beta chain was documented in a study of blood T cell repertoires in COVID-19. Looking at the study overall: T cells, B-cell-depleted T cells, or PBMCs provided the cDNA or gDNA that served as material.

Original processing methods: Amplification from reference gene primers served as the basis for estimated nucleated cell counts. Generated by immunoSEQ multiplex PCR, the TCRdb table keeps only in-frame clones and is missing some. D and trimming were read from the DNA, whereas the V and J calls and clone size are those reported in that table. The table lists some 240,000 clones, about 88% of them singletons. Germline V gene data show CDR1 as SEHNR and CDR2 as FQNEAQ (reference sequence). The J segment lost 6 bases and the V segment lost 3 bases, leaving 8 bases of the junction unmatched. The CDR3 has 15 amino acids. Ages ranged from about 18 to 89 years, with residence in around 24 US areas. Participants reported their clinical history, and cohort assignment relied on those reports.

The chain joins TRBV7-9 to TRBJ1-1; 9 bases match TRBD1. The TCR originated in a man aged 25 to 40 with acute COVID-19. Material for sequencing was PBMCs or T cells enriched from blood (not recorded which). The CDR3 sequence: CASSFITGGIPEAFF. The CDR3 DNA follows: TGTGCCAGCAGCTTTATAACAGGGGGCATCCCTGAAGCTTTCTTT.